This passage covers 20 T cell receptor beta chains from one sample sequenced in a study of neurological immune-mediated disorders. TCRdb itself ran the 5' RACE reads through MiXCR, one entry per CDR3 protein. Of tens of thousands of distinct CDR3 sequences listed, 7% to 8% are singletons. Sequenced material: PBMCs. The source of these receptors is a middle-aged woman in good health.

In regard to this clonotype: It may be a read error: a sequence one base away is much more abundant. V and J are TRBV2 and TRBJ1-6, with unresolved D. Germline-derived CDR1 and CDR2 are SNHLY and FYNNEI. V lost 0 bases, J lost 7 bases, and 16 bases lay in between. This CDR3 has 17 amino acids. This CDR3 reads CASSEALPAQNNSPLHF. In DNA form, the CDR3 reads TGTGCCAGCAGTGAAGCGCTTCCGGCACAGAACAATTCACCCCTCCACTTT. Together with reference TRBV2 and TRBJ1-6, the CDR3 gives the full variable domain: EPEVTQTPSHQVTQMGQEVILRCVPISNHLYFYWYRQILGQKVEFLVSFYNNEISEKSEIFDDQFSVERPDGSNFTLKIRSTKLEDSAMYFCASSEALPAQNNSPLHFGNGTRLTVT.

This clonotype was counted at least ten times. The rearrangement uses TRBV28 and TRBJ2-3; the D is unclear. V dropped 5 bases and J dropped 6 bases, with 12 bases sitting between them. Germline loops: CDR1 MDHEN, CDR2 SYDVKM. This CDR3 is 13 amino acids long. The CDR3 nucleotides are TGTGCCAGCAGTGGAGCCCTCCGGGATACGCAGTATTTT. Its translation is CASSGALRDTQYF.

This clonotype was seen a handful of times. The chain joins TRBV7-2 to TRBJ2-1, with a possible D match to TRBD2 (5 bases). With 0 bases removed from V and 0 bases from J, the gap between germline ends came to 6 bases. The CDR3 has 15 residues. CDR1 is SGHTA, CDR2 FQGNSA, per germline. The CDR3 region has the DNA TGTGCCAGCAGCTTAGCTAGCGACTCCTACAATGAGCAGTTCTTC. This sequence encodes CASSLASDSYNEQFF.

This clonotype was counted ten times or more. The V gene is TRBV15, the J gene TRBJ1-2, with D maybe TRBD1 (6 bases). The CDR3 is 13 amino acids. Trimming removed 5 bases at V and 13 bases at J, with 20 bases between. CDR1 LNHNV and CDR2 YYDKDF come from the germline V gene (reference sequence). The CDR3 region has the DNA TGTGCCACCAGCCCGCGGACAGAGGTGGCTAGCACCTTC. Residues: CATSPRTEVASTF.

This clonotype was seen at least ten times. The rearrangement links TRBV20-1 to TRBJ2-7; either TRBD1 or TRBD2 may fit D (6 bases each). V was pared by 2 bases and J by 4 bases, with 21 bases between. This CDR3 contains 16 residues. Germline loops: CDR1 DFQATT, CDR2 SNEGSKA (reference sequence). The CDR3 coding sequence is TGCAGTGCTAGAAACCAAGGGGGGACCGGCGGGTACGAGCAGTACTTC. This translates into CSARNQGGTGGYEQYF.

This clonotype was seen repeatedly, ten times or more. The CDR3 loop reads CASSYLGLAGFSSYNEQFF. The CDR3 DNA is TGTGCCAGCAGTTACCTTGGACTAGCGGGCTTCAGCTCCTACAATGAGCAGTTCTTC. The rearrangement uses TRBV6-5 and TRBJ2-1, with TRBD2 matching 11 bases. The junction had 9 bases not matched to a gene; V was cut back by 2 bases and J by 0 bases. From germline, CDR1 is MNHEY and CDR2 SVGAGI. The CDR3 consists of 19 residues.

This clonotype was seen at least ten times. This chain connects TRBV12-3 or TRBV12-4 to TRBJ1-1; D is unresolved. This CDR3 comprises 13 residues. V dropped 3 bases and J dropped 2 bases, with 7 bases sitting between them. For the CDR3, the DNA is TGTGCCAGCAGTTTCACAGCCAACACTGAAGCTTTCTTT. It specifies CASSFTANTEAFF.

The chain carries TRBV19 and TRBJ2-3; D remains unclear. CDR1 and CDR2 from the germline V gene are LNHDA and SQIVND (reference sequence). The V end was cut by 3 bases, the J end by 5 bases, with 9 bases between. This CDR3 comprises 13 residues. Here the CDR3 DNA reads TGTGCCAGTAGTATCCTGACTGGAGATACGCAGTATTTT. This codes for CASSILTGDTQYF.

This clonotype showed up many times. The chain couples TRBV5-6 to TRBJ1-6; TRBD1 might be the D (6 bases). The CDR3 sequence is 16 residues long. CDR1 and CDR2 (germline): SGHDT, YYEEEE. Trimming pared 6 bases from V and 7 bases from J, leaving 20 bases between. The CDR3 loop is CASNNRGAGSNSPLHF. The CDR3, as DNA: TGTGCCAGCAACAATCGGGGGGCAGGGAGCAATTCACCCCTCCACTTT. The variable domain in full, completed from reference TRBV5-6 and TRBJ1-6, reads DAGVTQSPTHLIKTRGQQVTLRCSPKSGHDTVSWYQQALGQGPQFIFQYYEEEERQRGNFPDRFSGHQFPNYSSELNVNALLLGDSALYLCASNNRGAGSNSPLHFGNGTRLTVT.

This clonotype was observed at least ten times. The V gene is TRBV9, the J gene TRBJ1-1; D is uncertain. Per germline, CDR1 SGDLS and CDR2 YYNGEE. Trimming took 0 bases from V and 1 from J, leaving 1 base between them. The CDR3 loop spans 12 amino acids. CDR3 in DNA: TGTGCCAGCAGCGTAGCGAACACTGAAGCTTTCTTT. Protein: CASSVANTEAFF. The full variable domain, completed using reference TRBV9 and TRBJ1-1, is DSGVTQTPKHLITATGQRVTLRCSPRSGDLSVYWYQQSLDQGLQFLIQYYNGEERAKGNILERFSAQQFPDLHSELNLSSLELGDSALYFCASSVANTEAFFGQGTRLTVV.

The V call is TRBV2, the J call TRBJ2-5; 14 nucleotides agree with TRBD2. This CDR3 region has 17 residues. Germline CDR1 reads SNHLY; CDR2 reads FYNNEI. V trimming: 9 bases; J trimming: 5 bases; junction bases outside the gene matches: 14. DNA for the CDR3: TGTGCCAGAAGCGGGACTAGCGGGAGCCCAGTAAAGGAGACCCAGTACTTC. As protein: CARSGTSGSPVKETQYF. Complete variable domain (other parts from reference TRBV2 and TRBJ2-5): EPEVTQTPSHQVTQMGQEVILRCVPISNHLYFYWYRQILGQKVEFLVSFYNNEISEKSEIFDDQFSVERPDGSNFTLKIRSTKLEDSAMYFCARSGTSGSPVKETQYFGPGTRLLVL.

In this sample, this clonotype turned up many times. This chain joins TRBV4-1 and TRBJ2-7; TRBD2 matches 10 bases. Trimming took 2 bases from V and 4 from J; bases not matched to a gene: 8. Germline V gene lookup returns CDR1 MGHRA and CDR2 YSYEKL. The CDR3 has 16 residues. The CDR3 loop reads CASSQSQGLADYEQYF. The CDR3 nucleotides are TGCGCCAGCAGCCAAAGTCAAGGACTAGCGGATTACGAGCAGTACTTC.

This clonotype was counted ten times or more. This chain links TRBV11-2 with TRBJ2-1; D not certain. The V end was cut by 2 bases, the J end by 0 bases, with 2 bases between. Looked up from germline, CDR1 is SGHAT and CDR2 is FQNNGV. The CDR3 sequence is 13 residues long. The CDR3 coding sequence is TGTGCCAGCAGCTTAACCTCCTACAATGAGCAGTTCTTC. This translates into CASSLTSYNEQFF.

The J gene is TRBJ2-1, the V gene TRBV4-1; 7 bases agree with TRBD2. This CDR3 is 16 amino acids long. CDR1 is MGHRA, CDR2 YSYEKL, per germline. The V gene end was trimmed by 3 bases and the J gene end by 6 bases; junction bases not matched to a gene: 11. The CDR3 loop is CASSQVLAEELNEQFF. The CDR3 bases are TGCGCCAGCAGCCAGGTCCTAGCGGAGGAGCTCAATGAGCAGTTCTTC.

This clonotype was detected ten times or more. The chain recombines TRBV7-8 with TRBJ1-1; unclear D gene. The CDR3 contains 12 residues. Germline V gene data show CDR1 as SGHVS and CDR2 as FQNEAQ. V lost 5 bases and J 5 bases, leaving 9 bases between the germline ends. The chain's CDR3 is CASSLRGTEAFF. The CDR3 nucleotides read TGTGCCAGCAGCCTCCGAGGGACTGAAGCTTTCTTT.

There are many counts of this clonotype. The rearrangement links TRBV10-3 to TRBJ2-3; 7 bases align to TRBD2. Per germline, CDR1 ENHRY and CDR2 SYGVKD. The CDR3 is 15 residues long. With 6 bases clipped from V and 4 bases from J, the junction kept 10 bases outside the gene matches. This CDR3 reads CAISATAGISDTQYF. In DNA form, the CDR3 reads TGTGCCATCAGCGCCACAGCGGGGATCTCAGATACGCAGTATTTT.

This clonotype was counted ten times or more. V usage is TRBV9 and J usage is TRBJ2-5, with a possible D match to TRBD2 (6 bases). Trimming took 2 bases from V and 7 from J, leaving 15 bases between them. Germline V gene lookup returns CDR1 SGDLS and CDR2 YYNGEE. The CDR3 consists of 14 residues. CDR3 DNA sequence: TGTGCCAGCAGCGTTGGGGGACTGGGGGGGACCCAGTACTTC. This codes for CASSVGGLGGTQYF. The full variable domain, its missing parts supplied by reference TRBV9 and TRBJ2-5, is DSGVTQTPKHLITATGQRVTLRCSPRSGDLSVYWYQQSLDQGLQFLIQYYNGEERAKGNILERFSAQQFPDLHSELNLSSLELGDSALYFCASSVGGLGGTQYFGPGTRLLVL.

This clonotype was counted only a few times. This sequence joins TRBV7-3 and TRBJ2-4, with D uncertain. Germline loops: CDR1 SGHTA, CDR2 FQGTGA. The CDR3 consists of 13 residues. V was trimmed by 0 bases and J by 7 bases, leaving 7 bases between them. CDR3 DNA sequence: TGTGCCAGCAGCTTAACAATGGGGAACATTCAGTACTTC. It is translated as CASSLTMGNIQYF. The variable domain in full, completed from reference TRBV7-3 and TRBJ2-4, reads GAGVSQTPSNKVTEKGKYVELRCDPISGHTALYWYRQSLGQGPEFLIYFQGTGAADDSGLPNDRFFAVRPEGSVSTLKIQRTERGDSAVYLCASSLTMGNIQYFGAGTRLSVL.

Many counts were recorded for this clonotype. The chain employs TRBV25-1 and TRBJ2-4, with a possible D match to TRBD1 (6 bases). CDR3 size: 18 residues. Trimming shortened V by 4 bases and J by 0 bases, and 19 bases separated the two germline ends. Germline CDR1 MGHDK, CDR2 SYGVNS. As DNA, the CDR3 is TGTGCCAGCAGTGTTGGACAGACAATTGCGGGAGCCAAAAACATTCAGTACTTC. It codes for CASSVGQTIAGAKNIQYF.

This clonotype appeared many times. This sequence joins TRBV12-3 or TRBV12-4 and TRBJ2-2; a possible D gene is TRBD1 (6 bases). This CDR3 is 12 amino acids long. V dropped 6 bases and J dropped 7 bases, with 9 bases sitting between them. The CDR3 loop reads CASRPDSGELFF. The CDR3 bases are TGTGCCAGCAGGCCGGACAGCGGGGAGCTGTTTTTT.